The 25 T cell receptor beta chains in this list originate from one sample, sequenced in a study of blood T cell repertoires in COVID-19. Data came from immunoSEQ multiplex PCR; TCRdb stores just in-frame clones and leaves some out. The sample records some 200,000 clones, approximately 90% being singletons. The sequenced sample consisted of peripheral blood. These receptors were collected from a man over 45 with COVID-19, enrolled during active disease.

The V and J genes are TRBV11-2 and TRBJ2-7; D gene ambiguous. The CDR3 length is 13 residues. V was pared by 5 bases and J by 9 bases, with 17 bases between. CDR1 SGHAT and CDR2 FQNNGV come from the germline V gene. The CDR3, as DNA: TGTGCCAGCAGCCCCCTAGGTGGTGTCGTGCAGTACTTC. Amino acids: CASSPLGGVVQYF.

The rearrangement joins TRBV7-9 to TRBJ2-2; 10 nucleotides match TRBD1. With V trimmed by 5 bases and J by 3 bases, 9 bases remained unmatched. In germline, CDR1 is SEHNR, CDR2 FQNEAQ (reference sequence). The CDR3 is made up of 17 amino acids. The CDR3, as DNA: TGTGCCAGCAGCGTCGGCGATGGGACAGGGGACACCGGGGAGCTGTTTTTT. It encodes CASSVGDGTGDTGELFF.

The chain uses TRBV19 and TRBJ1-1; 9 bases fit TRBD1. In germline, CDR1 is LNHDA, CDR2 SQIVND (reference sequence). V lost 4 bases, J lost 1 base, and 7 bases stayed unmatched. There are 16 residues in the CDR3. The CDR3 here is CASSRGTGFTNTEAFF. CDR3 in DNA: TGTGCCAGTAGTAGGGGGACAGGGTTTACGAACACTGAAGCTTTCTTT.

The chain links TRBV4-1 to TRBJ2-7, with a tentative D call TRBD1 (6 bases). Germline V gene sequence: CDR1 MGHRA, CDR2 YSYEKL. This CDR3 contains 16 residues. V lost 3 bases and J lost 6, with 21 bases in between. CDR3 DNA sequence: TGCGCCAGCAGCCATCCTATCAGACAGGAGCAGAGCGAGCAGTACTTC. Its protein is CASSHPIRQEQSEQYF.

The V gene is TRBV5-1, the J gene TRBJ2-7; 9 nucleotides align to TRBD2. The CDR3 spans 18 residues. V dropped 0 bases and J dropped 4; count of bases not matched to a gene: 14. Germline values: CDR1 SGHRS, CDR2 YFSETQ. Written as DNA, the CDR3 is TGCGCCAGCAGCTTGGTTTCGTCAGCGGGAGGCCCCTTTTACGAGCAGTACTTC. This gives the protein CASSLVSSAGGPFYEQYF.

The chain has TRBV7-9 and TRBJ2-7, with 15 bases aligning to TRBD2. J gave up 2 bases and V 4 bases, and 6 bases lay outside the gene matches. Per the germline V gene, CDR1 is SEHNR and CDR2 is FQNEAQ (reference sequence). The CDR3 spans 17 residues. DNA for the CDR3: TGTGCCAGCAGCTCGGGACTAGCGGGAGGAATAACCTACGAGCAGTACTTC. The encoded protein is CASSSGLAGGITYEQYF.

This CDR3 is CASSLIPGGGWSTEAFF. The CDR3 DNA is TGTGCCAGCAGCTTGATTCCCGGGGGGGGATGGAGCACTGAAGCTTTCTTT. V is TRBV5-5 and J is TRBJ1-1; D may be TRBD1 (5 bases). CDR1 and CDR2 (germline): SGHKS, YYEKEE (reference sequence). CDR3 length: 17 residues. V was cut by 1 base and J by 4 bases, with 20 bases left in between. The full variable domain, completed using reference TRBV5-5 and TRBJ1-1, is DAGVTQSPTHLIKTRGQQVTLRCSPISGHKSVSWYQQVLGQGPQFIFQYYEKEERGRGNFPDRFSARQFPNYSSELNVNALLLGDSALYLCASSLIPGGGWSTEAFFGQGTRLTVV.

This sequence joins TRBV9 and TRBJ1-5; a weak D match, TRBD1 (5 bases). This CDR3 is 15 amino acids long. Trimming took off 1 base at V and 8 bases at J, with 16 bases between the two ends. Germline CDR1 is SGDLS and CDR2 is YYNGEE. The CDR3 sequence: CASSVRGDVWEPQHF. As DNA, the CDR3 is TGTGCCAGCAGCGTAAGGGGCGATGTTTGGGAGCCCCAGCATTTT.

In this sample, this clone turned up once. This chain links TRBV6-5 with TRBJ1-6, with 8 positions matching TRBD1. Germline values: CDR1 MNHEY, CDR2 SVGAGI. The junction had 7 bases not matched to a gene; V was cut back by 5 bases and J by 7 bases. The CDR3 runs 15 residues. The CDR3, as DNA: TGTGCCAGCAGTCCGCGACAGGGGTCCAATTCACCCCTCCACTTT. Translating it yields CASSPRQGSNSPLHF.

The V and J genes are TRBV7-8 and TRBJ2-7, with 10 bases that match TRBD1. The CDR3 length is 16 residues. Germline CDR1 SGHVS, CDR2 FQNEAQ. V gave up 2 bases and J gave up 5 bases; unmatched junction bases: 9. CDR3 loop: CASSLLGGTGEDEQYF. The CDR3 DNA sequence: TGTGCCAGCAGCTTATTGGGCGGGACAGGGGAAGACGAGCAGTACTTC. Based on the CDR3 plus reference TRBV7-8 and TRBJ2-7, the full variable domain is GAGVSQSPRYKVAKRGQDVALRCDPISGHVSLFWYQQALGQGPEFLTYFQNEAQLDKSGLPSDRFFAERPEGSVSTLKIQRTQQEDSAVYLCASSLLGGTGEDEQYFGPGTRLTVT.

The J gene is TRBJ2-3, the V gene TRBV14; the D gene is possibly TRBD2 (5 bases). The V gene lost 0 bases and the J gene lost 11 bases, with 9 bases spanning the gap. This CDR3 comprises 12 residues. From germline, CDR1 is SGHDN and CDR2 FVKESK. CDR3 region: CASSQDMGRQYF. CDR3 nucleotide sequence: TGTGCCAGCAGCCAAGACATGGGGAGGCAGTATTTT. The variable domain in full, with the rest retrieved from reference TRBV14 and TRBJ2-3, is EAGVTQFPSHSVIEKGQTVTLRCDPISGHDNLYWYRRVMGKEIKFLLHFVKESKQDESGMPNNRFLAERTGGTYSTLKVQPAELEDSGVYFCASSQDMGRQYFGPGTRLTVL.

This rearrangement joins TRBV5-4 to TRBJ2-3; tentative D call: TRBD2 (6 bases). The V gene's germline CDR1 is SGHNT and CDR2 YYREEE (reference sequence). V was pared by 0 bases and J by 0 bases, with 11 bases between. CDR3 size: 16 residues. The CDR3 DNA reads TGTGCCAGCAGCTTGGATGCGGGATGGAGCACAGATACGCAGTATTTT. Amino acid sequence: CASSLDAGWSTDTQYF.

The chain employs TRBV9 and TRBJ2-3; D is possibly TRBD1 (5 bases). The germline V gene encodes CDR1 SGDLS and CDR2 YYNGEE. The CDR3 has 13 residues. V was shortened by 4 bases and J by 2 bases, with 8 bases between the two germline ends. Here the CDR3 DNA reads TGTGCCAGCAGCATGGACAACACAGATACGCAGTATTTT. Residues: CASSMDNTDTQYF.

This rearrangement joins TRBV6-7 to TRBJ2-2; D might be TRBD1 (5 bases). TRBV6-7 is treated as an ORF (open reading frame) with a function not yet certain. The V end was cut by 6 bases, the J end by 1 base, with 9 bases between. This CDR3 contains 14 residues. CDR3 DNA: TGTGCCAGCAGACAGGCCATGAACACCGGGGAGCTGTTTTTT. Amino acids: CASRQAMNTGELFF.

This chain uses TRBV3-1 (or the pseudogene TRBV3-2) with TRBJ1-1; D may be TRBD1 (6 bases). The germline V gene has CDR1 LGHDT and CDR2 YNNKEL (reference sequence). V was clipped by 5 bases and J by 0 bases, with 10 bases between them. CDR3 size: 14 residues. CDR3 sequence (DNA): TGTGCCAGCAGCTCGGGACATATGAACACTGAAGCTTTCTTT. This translates into CASSSGHMNTEAFF.

This clone was seen a few times. The rearrangement joins TRBV19 to TRBJ1-1; D call uncertain. This CDR3 region has 15 residues. Trimming cost V 3 bases and J 1 base, with 12 bases left between them. Germline assignment: CDR1 LNHDA and CDR2 SQIVND (reference sequence). Written as DNA, the CDR3 is TGTGCCAGTAGTATGAGAAGCACCTCGAACACTGAAGCTTTCTTT. Amino acids: CASSMRSTSNTEAFF. Based on the CDR3 plus reference TRBV19 and TRBJ1-1, the full variable domain is DGGITQSPKYLFRKEGQNVTLSCEQNLNHDAMYWYRQDPGQGLRLIYYSQIVNDFQKGDIAEGYSVSREKKESFPLTVTSAQKNPTAFYLCASSMRSTSNTEAFFGQGTRLTVV.

This clone appeared a single time. CDR3 in DNA: TGTGCCAGCTCATCGGGGGGATTTGGCAATCAGCCCCAGCATTTT. Protein sequence: CASSSGGFGNQPQHF. The chain recombines TRBV18 with TRBJ1-5, with D possibly TRBD1 on 5 matching bases. The CDR3 runs 15 residues. V was cut by 5 bases and J by 2 bases, with 13 bases left in between. The germline V gene encodes CDR1 KGHSH and CDR2 LQKENI.

This chain links TRBV6-5 with TRBJ2-3; D is possibly TRBD2 (5 bases). Germline V gives CDR1 MNHEY, CDR2 SVGAGI. V was shortened by 5 bases and J by 1 base, with 10 bases between the two germline ends. This CDR3 comprises 14 residues. The CDR3 sequence: CASSRGGGTDTQYF. The DNA of the CDR3 is TGTGCCAGCAGTCGGGGTGGCGGCACAGATACGCAGTATTTT.

In this sample, this clone turned up a few times. This chain connects TRBV14 to TRBJ2-1; 11 bases agree with TRBD2. Trimming cost V 2 bases and J 6 bases; bases outside gene matches: 0. The CDR3 covers 14 residues. CDR1 SGHDN and CDR2 FVKESK come from the germline V gene. CDR3 sequence reads: CASSQLAGGNEQFF. The CDR3 DNA is TGTGCCAGCAGCCAACTAGCGGGGGGCAATGAGCAGTTCTTC. Full variable domain (missing parts from reference TRBV14 and TRBJ2-1): EAGVTQFPSHSVIEKGQTVTLRCDPISGHDNLYWYRRVMGKEIKFLLHFVKESKQDESGMPNNRFLAERTGGTYSTLKVQPAELEDSGVYFCASSQLAGGNEQFFGPGTRLTVL.

This sequence joins TRBV7-2 and TRBJ2-5; the D gene is possibly TRBD2 (7 bases). The CDR3 runs to 15 residues. Germline assignment: CDR1 SGHTA and CDR2 FQGNSA. V lost 5 bases, J lost 4 bases, and 17 bases lay in between. The CDR3 here is CASSPSGGFGETQYF. In DNA, the CDR3 is TGTGCCAGCAGCCCATCGGGGGGCTTCGGAGAGACCCAGTACTTC.

This sequence joins TRBV14 and TRBJ1-1; possible D gene TRBD1, 5 bases. Deletions cut 5 bases from V and 5 bases from J, with 15 bases between. The germline gives CDR1 SGHDN, CDR2 FVKESK. The CDR3 extends over 14 amino acids. The CDR3 DNA sequence: TGTGCCAGCAGCTCGAACAGGATGGGGACTGAAGCTTTCTTT. As protein: CASSSNRMGTEAFF.

The CDR3 loop reads CASSVLQGGSGANVLTF. The CDR3, as DNA: TGTGCCAGCAGCGTTTTGCAGGGAGGGAGTGGGGCCAACGTCCTGACTTTC. The chain combines TRBV9 with TRBJ2-6; TRBD2 matches 7 bases. Unmatched junction bases numbered 8, after V lost 2 bases and J lost 3 bases. This CDR3 contains 17 residues. The germline V gene encodes CDR1 SGDLS and CDR2 YYNGEE.

V usage is TRBV5-6 and J usage is TRBJ1-5; weak D call: TRBD1 (6 bases). Looked up from germline, CDR1 is SGHDT and CDR2 is YYEEEE. There are 13 residues in the CDR3. The V end was cut by 0 bases, the J end by 7 bases, with 8 bases between. CDR3 loop: CASSLDRVQPQHF. The DNA for the CDR3 is TGTGCCAGCAGCTTGGACAGGGTCCAGCCCCAGCATTTT.

The chain links TRBV9 to TRBJ1-6, with 10 bases matching TRBD1. The CDR3 length is 17 residues. Trimming removed 0 bases from V and 6 bases from J; junction bases left unmatched: 6. CDR1 and CDR2 from the germline V gene are SGDLS and YYNGEE. This chain's CDR3 is CASSVDGTGASNSPLHF. The CDR3 region has the DNA TGTGCCAGCAGCGTAGATGGGACAGGGGCTAGTAATTCACCCCTCCACTTT.

The chain is built from TRBV27 and TRBJ1-2; 8 bases fit TRBD1. The germline gives CDR1 MNHEY, CDR2 SMNVEV (reference sequence). There are 17 residues in the CDR3. The V gene end was trimmed by 1 base and the J gene end by 3 bases; junction bases not matched to a gene: 10. This CDR3 is CASSLFGTGGDYYGYTF. The CDR3 coding sequence is TGTGCCAGCAGTTTATTCGGGACAGGTGGAGATTACTATGGCTACACCTTC.